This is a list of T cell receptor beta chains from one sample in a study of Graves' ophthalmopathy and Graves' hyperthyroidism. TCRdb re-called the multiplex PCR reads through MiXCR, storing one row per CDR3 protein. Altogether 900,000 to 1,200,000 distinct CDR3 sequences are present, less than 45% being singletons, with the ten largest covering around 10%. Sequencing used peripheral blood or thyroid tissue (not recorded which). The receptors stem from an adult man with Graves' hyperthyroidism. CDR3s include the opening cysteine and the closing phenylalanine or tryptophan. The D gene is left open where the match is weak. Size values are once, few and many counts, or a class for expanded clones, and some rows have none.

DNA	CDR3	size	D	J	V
TGTGCCACCAGTGACGGCAGGGGATACGAGCAGTACTTC	CATSDGRGYEQYF	few	-	TRBJ2-7	TRBV24-1
TGTGCCAGCAGCGCCGCGAACACCGGGGAGCTGTTTTTT	CASSAANTGELFF	many	-	TRBJ2-2	TRBV9
TGCGCCACGAAGGGGTTTCTTGAAGCTTTCTTT	CATKGFLEAFF	many	-	TRBJ1-1	TRBV10-2
TGTGCCAGCAGTGCTAGCCGCACGCGCCTGCTGTACCAAGAGACCCAGTACTTC	CASSASRTRLLYQETQYF	few	-	TRBJ2-5	TRBV25-1
TGTGCCAGTAAAAGGCAGGAGAACCAGCATTTT	CASKRQENQHF	-	-	TRBJ1-5	TRBV19
TGTGCCAGCAGCCTGAGTATGTACGAGCAGTACTTC	CASSLSMYEQYF	many	-	TRBJ2-7	TRBV7-2
TGCAGCGTTGCGGGGGACGGCTCTGGAAACACCATATATTTT	CSVAGDGSGNTIYF	-	-	TRBJ1-3	TRBV29-1
TGTGCCAGCAGTTCCGCGGGAGGGGAGCCCCAGCATTTT	CASSSAGGEPQHF	-	-	TRBJ1-5	TRBV2
TGCGCCAGCAGCACAGGGGCGGACACCGGGGAGCTGTTTTTT	CASSTGADTGELFF	many	TRBD1	TRBJ2-2	TRBV10-2
TGTGCCAGCAGCTTATCTCCAGGCCCGGGGGATGAAGCTTTCTTT	CASSLSPGPGDEAFF	-	-	TRBJ1-1	TRBV7-9
TGTGCCAGCAGTTACTCAGGGGGCGATAGCAATCAGCCCCAGCATTTT	CASSYSGGDSNQPQHF	-	TRBD1	TRBJ1-5	TRBV6-2/TRBV6-3
TGTGCCACCAGTGATTTGCCGTCAGCGGGCGACACCGGGGAGCTGTTTTTT	CATSDLPSAGDTGELFF	many	-	TRBJ2-2	TRBV24-1
TGTGCCAGCAGCTTCTTTAGCGGGATTCAATACGAGCAGTACTTC	CASSFFSGIQYEQYF	many	TRBD2	TRBJ2-7	TRBV7-2
TGTGCCAGCTCACCTTACAGGGGAAACTCCTACGAGCAGTACTTC	CASSPYRGNSYEQYF	-	TRBD1	TRBJ2-7	TRBV18
TGCAGTGCTAGGCCAGCGCGGAGGGCAGATACGCAGTATTTT	CSARPARRADTQYF	-	-	TRBJ2-3	TRBV20-1
TGTGCCAGCAGCATCGGGACTAGCGGGAGAATAACCCAGTACTTC	CASSIGTSGRITQYF	-	TRBD2	TRBJ2-7	TRBV7-9